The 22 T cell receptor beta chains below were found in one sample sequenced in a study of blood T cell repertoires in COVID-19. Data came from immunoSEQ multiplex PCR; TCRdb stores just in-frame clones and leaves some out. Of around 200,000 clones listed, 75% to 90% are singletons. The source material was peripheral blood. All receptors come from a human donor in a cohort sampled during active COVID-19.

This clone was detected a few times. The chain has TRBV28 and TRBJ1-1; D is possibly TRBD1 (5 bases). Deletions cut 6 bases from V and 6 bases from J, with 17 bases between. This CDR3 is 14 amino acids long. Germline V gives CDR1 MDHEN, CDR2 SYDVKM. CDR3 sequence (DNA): TGTGCCAGCAGAGGAACAGGTGAGGTCTCTGAAGCTTTCTTT. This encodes CASRGTGEVSEAFF.

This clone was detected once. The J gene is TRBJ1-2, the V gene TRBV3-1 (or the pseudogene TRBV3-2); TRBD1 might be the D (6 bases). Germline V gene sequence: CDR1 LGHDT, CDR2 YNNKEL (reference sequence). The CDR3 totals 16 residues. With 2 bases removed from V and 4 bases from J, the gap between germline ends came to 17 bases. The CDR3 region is CASSQQWGQGIYGYTF. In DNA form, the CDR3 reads TGTGCCAGCAGCCAACAATGGGGGCAGGGGATCTATGGCTACACCTTC.

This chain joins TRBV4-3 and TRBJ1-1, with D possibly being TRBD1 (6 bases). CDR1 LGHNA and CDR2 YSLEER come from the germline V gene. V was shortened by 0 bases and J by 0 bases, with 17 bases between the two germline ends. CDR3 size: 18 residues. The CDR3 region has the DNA TGCGCCAGCAGCCAAGAAGGGGTGGCAGGGGTGTTGAACACTGAAGCTTTCTTT. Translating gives CASSQEGVAGVLNTEAFF.

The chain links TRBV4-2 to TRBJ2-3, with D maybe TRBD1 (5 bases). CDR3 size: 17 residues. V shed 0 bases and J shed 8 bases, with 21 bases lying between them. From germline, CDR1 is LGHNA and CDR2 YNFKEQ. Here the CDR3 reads CASSQESSQERGSTQYF. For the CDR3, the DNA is TGTGCCAGCAGCCAAGAGTCTTCTCAGGAAAGGGGTAGTACGCAGTATTTT.

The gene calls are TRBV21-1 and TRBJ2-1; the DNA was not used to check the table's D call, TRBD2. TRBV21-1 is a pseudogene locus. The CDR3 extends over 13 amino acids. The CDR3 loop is CASRPRLYNEQFF. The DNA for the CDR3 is TGTGCCAGCAGGCCAAGACTATACAATGAGCAGTTCTTC.

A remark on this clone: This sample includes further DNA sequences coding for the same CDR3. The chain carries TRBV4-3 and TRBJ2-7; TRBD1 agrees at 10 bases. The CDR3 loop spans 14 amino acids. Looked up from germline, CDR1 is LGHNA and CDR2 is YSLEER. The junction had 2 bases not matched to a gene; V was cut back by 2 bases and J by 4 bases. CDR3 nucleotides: TGCGCCAGCAGCCAACGACAGGGGGCGTACGAGCAGTACTTC. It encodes CASSQRQGAYEQYF.

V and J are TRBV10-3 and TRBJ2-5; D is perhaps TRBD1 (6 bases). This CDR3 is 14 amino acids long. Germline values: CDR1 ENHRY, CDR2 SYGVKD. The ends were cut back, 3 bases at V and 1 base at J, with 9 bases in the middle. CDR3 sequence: CAISELQGQETQYF. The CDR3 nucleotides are TGTGCCATCAGTGAATTACAGGGCCAAGAGACCCAGTACTTC.

The CDR3: CASSLGGQGPDTQYF. The CDR3 DNA is TGTGCCAGCAGCTTAGGGGGACAGGGGCCAGATACGCAGTATTTT. The chain has TRBV11-2 and TRBJ2-3; TRBD1 agrees at 10 bases. V lost 1 base to trimming and J lost 4 bases; unmatched junction nucleotides: 2. The CDR3 has 15 amino acids. CDR1 and CDR2 (germline): SGHAT, FQNNGV.

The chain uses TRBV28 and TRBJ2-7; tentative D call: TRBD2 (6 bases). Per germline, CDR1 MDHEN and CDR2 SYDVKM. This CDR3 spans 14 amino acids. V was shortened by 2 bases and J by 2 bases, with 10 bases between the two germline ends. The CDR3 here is CASSLAGKPYEQYF. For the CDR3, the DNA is TGTGCCAGCAGTTTAGCGGGGAAACCCTACGAGCAGTACTTC.

The CDR3 sequence is CASSPPGTSGDYEQYF. CDR3 in DNA: TGTGCCAGCAGTCCACCCGGGACTAGCGGGGACTACGAGCAGTACTTC. This rearrangement joins TRBV28 to TRBJ2-7; TRBD2 agrees at 13 bases. V trimming: 5 bases; J trimming: 3 bases; junction bases outside the gene matches: 7. Per germline, CDR1 MDHEN and CDR2 SYDVKM. CDR3 length: 16 residues.

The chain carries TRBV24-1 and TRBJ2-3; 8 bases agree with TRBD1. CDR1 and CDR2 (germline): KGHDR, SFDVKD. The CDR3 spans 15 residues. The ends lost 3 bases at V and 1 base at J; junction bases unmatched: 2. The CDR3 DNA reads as TGTGCCACCAGTGATCTGGGACAGGGCACAGATACGCAGTATTTT. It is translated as CATSDLGQGTDTQYF.

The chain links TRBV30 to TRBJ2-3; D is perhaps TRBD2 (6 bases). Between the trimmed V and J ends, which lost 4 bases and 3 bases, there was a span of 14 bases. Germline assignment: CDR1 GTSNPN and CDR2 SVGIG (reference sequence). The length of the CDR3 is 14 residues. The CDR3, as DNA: TGTGCCTGGACAACGGGAGTTGCGACAGATACGCAGTATTTT. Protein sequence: CAWTTGVATDTQYF.

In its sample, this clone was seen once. Here the CDR3 reads CASSPYGQGTNYGYTF. The CDR3 DNA reads as TGTGCCAGCTCACCCTACGGACAGGGTACTAACTATGGCTACACCTTC. The chain carries TRBV18 and TRBJ1-2; 8 nucleotides line up with TRBD1. With 3 bases clipped from V and 0 bases from J, the junction kept 6 bases outside the gene matches. Germline V lookup: CDR1 KGHSH, CDR2 LQKENI. This CDR3 comprises 16 residues.

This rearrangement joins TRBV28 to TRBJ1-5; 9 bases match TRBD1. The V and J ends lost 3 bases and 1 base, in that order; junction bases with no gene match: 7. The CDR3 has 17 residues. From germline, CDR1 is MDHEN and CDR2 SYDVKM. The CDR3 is CASSFSTGGGSNQPQHF. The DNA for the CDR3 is TGTGCCAGCAGTTTTTCCACAGGGGGCGGGAGCAATCAGCCCCAGCATTTT.

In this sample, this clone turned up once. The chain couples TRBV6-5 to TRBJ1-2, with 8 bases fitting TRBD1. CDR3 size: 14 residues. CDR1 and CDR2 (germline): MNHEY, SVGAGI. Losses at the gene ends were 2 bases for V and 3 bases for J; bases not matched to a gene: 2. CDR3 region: CASSYTGGDYGYTF. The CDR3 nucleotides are TGTGCCAGCAGTTACACAGGGGGTGACTATGGCTACACCTTC.

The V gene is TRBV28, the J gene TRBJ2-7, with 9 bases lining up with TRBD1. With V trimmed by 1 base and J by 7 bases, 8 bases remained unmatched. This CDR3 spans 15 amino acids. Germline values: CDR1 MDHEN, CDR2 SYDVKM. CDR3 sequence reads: CASSLSGQGLGEQYF. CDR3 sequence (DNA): TGTGCCAGCAGTTTATCCGGACAGGGGTTGGGAGAGCAGTACTTC.

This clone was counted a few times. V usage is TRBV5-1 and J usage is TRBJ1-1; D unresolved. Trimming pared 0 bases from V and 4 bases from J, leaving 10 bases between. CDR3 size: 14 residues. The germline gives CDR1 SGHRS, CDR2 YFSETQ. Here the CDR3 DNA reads TGCGCCAGCAGCTTGGCATTGGGGAGCACTGAAGCTTTCTTT. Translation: CASSLALGSTEAFF.

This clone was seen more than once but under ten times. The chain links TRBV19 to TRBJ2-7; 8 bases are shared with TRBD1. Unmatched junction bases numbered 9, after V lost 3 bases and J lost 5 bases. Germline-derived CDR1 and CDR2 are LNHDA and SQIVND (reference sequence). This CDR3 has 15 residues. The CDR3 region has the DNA TGTGCCAGTAGTATGGCCGCCAGGGGGCTGAACGAGCAGTACTTC. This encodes CASSMAARGLNEQYF.

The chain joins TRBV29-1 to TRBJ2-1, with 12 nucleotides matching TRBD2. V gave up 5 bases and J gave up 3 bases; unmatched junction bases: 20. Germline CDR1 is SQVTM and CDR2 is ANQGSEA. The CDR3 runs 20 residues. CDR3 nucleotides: TGCAGCGTTTTTCCGGTGCCGGGACTAGCGGGCCTCCAGATCTACAATGAGCAGTTCTTC. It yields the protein CSVFPVPGLAGLQIYNEQFF.

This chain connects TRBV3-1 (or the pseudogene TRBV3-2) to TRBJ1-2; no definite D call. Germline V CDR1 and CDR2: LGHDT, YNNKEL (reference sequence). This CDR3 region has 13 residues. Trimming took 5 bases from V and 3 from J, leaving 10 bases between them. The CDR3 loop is CASSSQNYYGYTF. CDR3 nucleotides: TGTGCCAGCAGCTCACAGAATTACTATGGCTACACCTTC.

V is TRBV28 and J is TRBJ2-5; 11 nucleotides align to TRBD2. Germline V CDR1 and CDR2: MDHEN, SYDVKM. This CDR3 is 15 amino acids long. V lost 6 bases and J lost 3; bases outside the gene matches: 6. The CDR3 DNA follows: TGTGCCAGCAGGAGGACTAGCGGGTCCGAAGAGACCCAGTACTTC. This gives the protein CASRRTSGSEETQYF.

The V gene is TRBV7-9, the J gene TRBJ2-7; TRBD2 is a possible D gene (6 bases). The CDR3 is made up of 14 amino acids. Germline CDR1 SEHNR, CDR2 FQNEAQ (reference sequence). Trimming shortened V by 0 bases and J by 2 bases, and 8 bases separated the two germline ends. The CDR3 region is CASSLARRAYEQYF. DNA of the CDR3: TGTGCCAGCAGCTTAGCTAGGAGGGCCTACGAGCAGTACTTC. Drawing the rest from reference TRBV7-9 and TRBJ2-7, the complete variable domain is DTGVSQNPRHKITKRGQNVTFRCDPISEHNRLYWYRQTLGQGPEFLTYFQNEAQLEKSRLLSDRFSAERPKGSFSTLEIQRTEQGDSAMYLCASSLARRAYEQYFGPGTRLTVT.